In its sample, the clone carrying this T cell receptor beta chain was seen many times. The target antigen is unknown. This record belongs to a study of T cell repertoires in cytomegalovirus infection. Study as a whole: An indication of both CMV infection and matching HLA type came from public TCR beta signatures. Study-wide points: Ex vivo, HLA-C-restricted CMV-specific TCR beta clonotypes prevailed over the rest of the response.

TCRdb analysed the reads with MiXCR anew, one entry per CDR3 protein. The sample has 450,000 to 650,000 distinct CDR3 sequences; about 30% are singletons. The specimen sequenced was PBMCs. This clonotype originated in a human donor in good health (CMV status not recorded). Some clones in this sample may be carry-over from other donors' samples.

The CDR3 DNA is TGTGCCAGCAGCCCACAGGGTAGCAATCAGCCCCAGCATTTT. Protein: CASSPQGSNQPQHF. The chain recombines TRBV7-2 with TRBJ1-5, with D perhaps matching TRBD1 (6 bases). V was shortened by 5 bases and J by 0 bases, with 8 bases between the two germline ends. This CDR3 is built from 14 residues. CDR1 and CDR2 (germline): SGHTA, FQGNSA. The complete variable domain, with remaining parts taken from reference TRBV7-2 and TRBJ1-5, reads GAGVSQSPSNKVTEKGKDVELRCDPISGHTALYWYRQSLGQGLEFLIYFQGNSAPDKSGLPSDRFSAERTGGSVSTLTIQRTQQEDSAVYLCASSPQGSNQPQHFGDGTRLSIL.